A single T cell receptor beta chain is shown here with its context. What it binds is not known. The data derive from a study of T cell responses to AZD1222 COVID-19 vaccine. Overall study results and limits: Seropositive at baseline were only a handful of AZD1222 recipients. It was only after the peak T cell response that any repertoires were sampled.

The V end lost 11 bases, the J end lost 2 bases, and 16 bases lay between the germline ends. Germline CDR1 and CDR2: MDHEN and SYDVKM. The CDR3 is 13 amino acids. TCRdb keeps only in-frame clones here, not all; method: immunoSEQ multiplex PCR. The sample lists fewer than 90,000 clones; around 83% were seen once. Whether given at about 4 or about 12 weeks, second doses were pooled. Here the sequenced sample was peripheral blood, taken 28 days after the second AZD1222 dose. The rearrangement joins TRBV28 to TRBJ2-7; D uncertain. The receptor comes from an adult who received the AZD1222 COVID-19 vaccine. The CDR3 loop reads CAGRSPETYEQYF. In DNA, the CDR3 is TGTGCCGGACGTTCGCCCGAGACCTACGAGCAGTACTTC.